The 26 T cell receptor beta chains reported below all come from one sample, sequenced in a study of CD8+CD57+ T cells in acquired aplastic anemia. Genomic DNA constituted the template upon which TCR beta VDJ and CDR3 profiling was performed. Via MiXCR, TCRdb re-called the reads, giving one row per CDR3 protein. Among 100,000 to 130,000 distinct CDR3 sequences listed, about half were seen once. Sequencing used sorted CD4+, CD8+, or CD8+CD57+ T cells (not recorded which) from PBMCs. These receptors were obtained from a human donor in good health, serving as a control.

This clonotype was observed at least ten times. CDR3 nucleotides: TGCGCCAGCATCGCAGACTCCACTGAAGCTTTCTTT. Protein product: CASIADSTEAFF. The chain joins TRBV5-1 to TRBJ1-1; D uncertain. The germline gives CDR1 SGHRS, CDR2 YFSETQ. The CDR3 has 12 amino acids. V was pared by 6 bases and J by 4 bases, with 10 bases between. Filled out from reference TRBV5-1 and TRBJ1-1, the complete variable domain reads KAGVTQTPRYLIKTRGQQVTLSCSPISGHRSVSWYQQTPGQGLQFLFEYFSETQRNKGNFPGRFSGRQFSNSRSEMNVSTLELGDSALYLCASIADSTEAFFGQGTRLTVV.

The sample holds a few counts of this clonotype. The rearrangement uses TRBV12-3 or TRBV12-4 and TRBJ2-3, with TRBD2 as a possible D gene (5 bases). This CDR3 has 15 residues. Trimming left V 2 bases short and J 7 bases short, with 16 bases between. The DNA of the CDR3 is TGTGCCAGCAGTTTATCCCTCCCTGTGGACTATACGCAGTATTTT. Amino acids: CASSLSLPVDYTQYF.

In its sample, this clonotype was seen once. J is TRBJ1-2 and V is TRBV19; no reliable D call. Between the trimmed V and J ends, which lost 2 bases and 7 bases, there was a span of 14 bases. The CDR3 loop spans 14 amino acids. Germline V gene lookup returns CDR1 LNHDA and CDR2 SQIVND (reference sequence). In DNA form, the CDR3 reads TGTGCCAGTAGTATACGCCCCGATGGCGTTGGCTACACCTTC. Its protein product is CASSIRPDGVGYTF.

V is TRBV20-1 and J is TRBJ2-1; D gene ambiguous. V lost 3 bases, J lost 6 bases, and 6 bases lay in between. The CDR3 contains 11 residues. CDR1 is DFQATT, CDR2 SNEGSKA, per germline (reference sequence). CDR3 DNA sequence: TGCAGTGCTAGTCGGTCCAATGAGCAGTTCTTC. This codes for CSASRSNEQFF.

In regard to this clonotype: The junction departs from germline at one end; a sequencing error may be responsible. This chain links TRBV4-3 with TRBJ1-6; TRBD1 aligns across 8 bases. CDR3 length equals 17 residues. Germline CDR1 LGHNA, CDR2 YSLEER. The CDR3, as DNA: TGCGCCCGCAGCCAAGGGCCAGGGGGCACCTATAATTCACCCCTCCACTTC. Encoded protein: CARSQGPGGTYNSPLHF.

DNA for the CDR3: TGTGCCAGTAGTAAGACAGCTCAAGAGACCCAGTACTTC. It specifies CASSKTAQETQYF. The chain carries TRBV19 and TRBJ2-5; weak D call: TRBD1 (5 bases). This CDR3 has 13 amino acids. V shed 4 bases and J shed 2 bases, with 8 bases lying between them. Germline V gene lookup returns CDR1 LNHDA and CDR2 SQIVND (reference sequence).

This sequence joins TRBV11-3 and TRBJ1-2; D gene unclear. The CDR3 has 13 amino acids. The ends were cut back, 4 bases at V and 0 bases at J, with 6 bases in the middle. Germline V gene lookup returns CDR1 SGHNT and CDR2 YENEEA. The chain's CDR3 is CASSSPTNYGYTF. The CDR3, as DNA: TGTGCCAGCAGCTCCCCAACTAACTATGGCTACACCTTC.

In this sample, this clonotype turned up many times. The chain employs TRBV19 and TRBJ2-1; tentative D call: TRBD2 (5 bases). Trimming left V 5 bases short and J 4 bases short, with 21 bases between. This CDR3 has 17 amino acids. Germline loops: CDR1 LNHDA, CDR2 SQIVND (reference sequence). The CDR3 sequence: CASSPDLLSPDYNEQFF. The CDR3 coding sequence is TGTGCCAGTAGTCCGGACTTGCTGAGCCCTGATTACAATGAGCAGTTCTTC. Complete variable domain (other parts from reference TRBV19 and TRBJ2-1): DGGITQSPKYLFRKEGQNVTLSCEQNLNHDAMYWYRQDPGQGLRLIYYSQIVNDFQKGDIAEGYSVSREKKESFPLTVTSAQKNPTAFYLCASSPDLLSPDYNEQFFGPGTRLTVL.

This chain links TRBV7-2 with TRBJ2-7; D may correspond to TRBD1 or TRBD2 (5 bases each). Germline V lookup: CDR1 SGHTA, CDR2 FQGNSA. Trimming removed 1 base from V and 6 bases from J, with 13 bases in between. This CDR3 is 14 amino acids long. As DNA, the CDR3 is TGTGCCAGCAGCTTAGAATCCGAGGGGCGCGAGCAGTACTTC. Residues: CASSLESEGREQYF.

The chain couples TRBV18 to TRBJ1-1; 7 bases are a match to TRBD1. This CDR3 contains 16 residues. CDR1 is KGHSH and CDR2 is LQKENI in the germline V gene. The V segment lost 0 bases and the J segment 3 bases; nucleotides outside the gene matches: 7. CDR3 loop: CASSPPGGRTYTEAFF. The CDR3 nucleotides are TGTGCCAGCTCACCACCAGGGGGCCGAACGTACACTGAAGCTTTCTTT.

This clonotype was seen a single time. At one of its ends the junction is not consistent with the germline gene, which may arise from a read error. The chain links TRBV15 to TRBJ2-5, with 9 bases aligning to TRBD2. Germline CDR1 is LNHNV and CDR2 is YYDKDF (reference sequence). CDR3 size: 12 residues. The CDR3 DNA follows: TGTGCCACCAGCAGTGATACCGGGACTAGCAACTTC. It is translated as CATSSDTGTSNF.

The chain uses TRBV5-6 and TRBJ2-5; a weak D match, TRBD1 (5 bases). The length of the CDR3 is 16 residues. The V end lost 0 bases, the J end lost 1 base, and 13 bases lay between the germline ends. CDR1 and CDR2 (germline): SGHDT, YYEEEE. CDR3 protein: CASSLGDSEPQETQYF. CDR3 bases: TGTGCCAGCAGCTTGGGAGACAGCGAACCCCAAGAGACCCAGTACTTC.

CDR3 sequence reads: CAISPKGGDNTDTQYF. As DNA, the CDR3 is TGTGCCATCAGTCCCAAGGGGGGGGATAACACAGATACGCAGTATTTT. The rearrangement joins TRBV10-3 to TRBJ2-3; tentatively, D is TRBD2 (7 bases). The CDR3 consists of 16 residues. CDR1 is ENHRY and CDR2 is SYGVKD in the germline V gene. Trimming cost V 5 bases and J 2 bases, with 17 bases left between them.

The chain couples TRBV9 to TRBJ2-7; D may be TRBD1 (6 bases). The CDR3 has 14 amino acids. Germline V gene sequence: CDR1 SGDLS, CDR2 YYNGEE. Trimming removed 4 bases at V and 3 bases at J, with 14 bases between. The CDR3 protein is CASSPGVRGYEQYF. The CDR3 nucleotides are TGTGCCAGCAGCCCCGGGGTCAGGGGCTACGAGCAGTACTTC.

This clonotype was counted only a few times. This chain uses TRBV19 with TRBJ2-5; 7 bases are a match to TRBD2. V lost 1 base and J lost 5; bases outside the gene matches: 4. The CDR3 is made up of 14 amino acids. Germline V gives CDR1 LNHDA, CDR2 SQIVND (reference sequence). CDR3 residues: CASSIVGGKETQYF. CDR3 DNA sequence: TGTGCCAGTAGTATAGTGGGGGGGAAGGAGACCCAGTACTTC.

Of note for this clonotype: This could be a read error, since a much larger clone is one nucleotide away. The chain combines TRBV11-1 with TRBJ1-4; D is possibly TRBD1 (5 bases). V was shortened by 2 bases and J by 10 bases, with 20 bases between the two germline ends. The CDR3 runs to 16 residues. CDR1 and CDR2 from the germline V gene are SGHAT and FQDESV (reference sequence). The CDR3 sequence is CASSLLKTDSSGKLFF. Written as DNA, the CDR3 is TGTGCCAGCAGCTTACTAAAGACAGACTCCTCAGGAAAACTGTTTTTT.

This clonotype was detected only once. This sequence joins TRBV11-2 and TRBJ2-1; 12 bases fit TRBD2. Germline assignment: CDR1 SGHAT and CDR2 FQNNGV. The CDR3 sequence is 18 residues long. Unmatched junction bases numbered 11, after V lost 3 bases and J lost 5 bases. In DNA, the CDR3 is TGTGCCAGCAGCTTTCAGAATCTAGCGGGGGGGTCGAACAATGAGCAGTTCTTC. Translated: CASSFQNLAGGSNNEQFF.

As to this clonotype: One base away lies a much larger clone, so this may be a sequencing read error. This chain connects TRBV5-1 to TRBJ2-2; 7 bases align to TRBD1. The length of the CDR3 is 13 residues. Germline trimming cut 5 bases from V and 16 bases from J; bases unmatched to any gene: 14. Germline values: CDR1 SGHRS, CDR2 YFSETQ. CDR3 loop: CASSPPDREGPFF. The CDR3 coding sequence is TGCGCCAGCAGTCCACCTGACAGGGAAGGGCCGTTTTTT.

The gene calls are TRBV5-1 and TRBJ2-5; the match to TRBD2 covers 11 bases. The CDR3 extends over 17 amino acids. V shed 3 bases and J 4 bases; nucleotides not matched to a gene: 11. From germline, CDR1 is SGHRS and CDR2 YFSETQ. CDR3 coding DNA: TGCGCCAGCAGCTCGAACTTAGCGGGAGGGCCCCGAGAGACCCAGTACTTC. Its protein product is CASSSNLAGGPRETQYF.

V is TRBV10-3 and J is TRBJ2-6, with D tentatively TRBD1 (6 bases). The CDR3 sequence is 16 residues long. V lost 2 bases, J lost 1 base, and 9 bases lay in between. Germline V gene lookup returns CDR1 ENHRY and CDR2 SYGVKD. CDR3 sequence reads: CAISENRVSGANVLTF. The CDR3 coding sequence is TGTGCCATCAGTGAGAACAGGGTATCTGGGGCCAACGTCCTGACTTTC.

The chain has TRBV25-1 and TRBJ2-7, with 10 bases aligning to TRBD1. This CDR3 is 15 amino acids long. V gave up 4 bases and J gave up 4 bases; unmatched junction bases: 7. Germline V gene data show CDR1 as MGHDK and CDR2 as SYGVNS. The CDR3 region has the DNA TGTGCCAGCAGTGCCGAGACAGGGGGCAATTACGAGCAGTACTTC. Its translation is CASSAETGGNYEQYF.

This clonotype came up many times. The V gene is TRBV9, the J gene TRBJ2-1, with 9 positions matching TRBD2. Germline CDR1 reads SGDLS; CDR2 reads YYNGEE. The CDR3 loop spans 16 amino acids. V lost 4 bases, J lost 2 bases, and 7 bases stayed unmatched. The CDR3 spells CASSPSGGLTYNEQFF. The DNA of the CDR3 is TGTGCCAGCAGCCCAAGCGGGGGGCTTACCTACAATGAGCAGTTCTTC.

Concerning this clonotype: The junction shows a germline mismatch at one end, possibly a read error. The J gene is TRBJ1-5, the V gene TRBV5-6, with D perhaps matching TRBD1 (6 bases). Germline CDR1 and CDR2: SGHDT and YYEEEE. The CDR3 has 13 amino acids. The CDR3 region has the DNA TGTGCCTGCAGCCTACAGGGAAATCAGCCCCAGCATTTT. Translation gives CACSLQGNQPQHF.

The rearrangement uses TRBV7-9 and TRBJ2-7; D possibly corresponds to TRBD2 (5 bases). V was trimmed by 1 base and J by 3 bases, leaving 7 bases between them. The CDR3 is made up of 13 amino acids. CDR1 is SEHNR and CDR2 is FQNEAQ in the germline V gene (reference sequence). CDR3 residues: CASSLGAGYEQYF. CDR3 bases: TGTGCCAGCAGCTTAGGTGCGGGCTACGAGCAGTACTTC.

This clonotype was counted ten times or more. The chain is built from TRBV7-8 and TRBJ1-4; D gene uncertain. This CDR3 spans 14 amino acids. The V end was cut by 5 bases, the J end by 0 bases, with 7 bases between. CDR1 is SGHVS and CDR2 is FQNEAQ in the germline V gene. The DNA of the CDR3 is TGTGCCAGCAGCGAACATTCAACTAATGAAAAACTGTTTTTT. Its protein is CASSEHSTNEKLFF.

The chain has TRBV3-1 and TRBJ2-7; D is undetermined. Germline V gene data show CDR1 as LGHDT and CDR2 as YNNKEL (reference sequence). Trimming left V 4 bases short and J 4 bases short, with 8 bases between. CDR3 length: 12 residues. CDR3 residues: CASSLGRYEQYF. For the CDR3, the DNA is TGTGCCAGCAGCCTAGGCAGATACGAGCAGTACTTC.